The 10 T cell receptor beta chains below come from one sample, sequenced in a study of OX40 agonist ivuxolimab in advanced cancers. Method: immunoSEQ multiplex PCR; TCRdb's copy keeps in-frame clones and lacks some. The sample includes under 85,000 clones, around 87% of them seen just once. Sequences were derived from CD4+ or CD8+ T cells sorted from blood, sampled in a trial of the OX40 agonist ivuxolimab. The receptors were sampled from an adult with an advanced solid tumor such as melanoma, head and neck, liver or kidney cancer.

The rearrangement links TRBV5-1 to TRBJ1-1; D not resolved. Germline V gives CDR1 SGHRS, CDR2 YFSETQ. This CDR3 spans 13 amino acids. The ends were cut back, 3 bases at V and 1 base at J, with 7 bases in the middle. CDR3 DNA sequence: TGCGCCAGCAGCTCTCCCGGGAACACTGAAGCTTTCTTT. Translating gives CASSSPGNTEAFF.

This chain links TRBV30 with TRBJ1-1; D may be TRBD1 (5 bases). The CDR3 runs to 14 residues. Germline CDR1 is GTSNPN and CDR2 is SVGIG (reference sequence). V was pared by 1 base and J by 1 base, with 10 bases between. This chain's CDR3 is CAWSGQSPNTEAFF. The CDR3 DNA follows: TGTGCCTGGAGTGGACAGTCTCCGAACACTGAAGCTTTCTTT.

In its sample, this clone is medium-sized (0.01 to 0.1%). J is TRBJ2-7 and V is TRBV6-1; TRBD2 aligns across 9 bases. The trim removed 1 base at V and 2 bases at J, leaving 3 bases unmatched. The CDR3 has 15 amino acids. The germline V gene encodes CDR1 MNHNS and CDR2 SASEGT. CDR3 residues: CASSEGSGSAYEQYF. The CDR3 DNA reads TGTGCCAGCAGTGAAGGTAGCGGGAGTGCCTACGAGCAGTACTTC.

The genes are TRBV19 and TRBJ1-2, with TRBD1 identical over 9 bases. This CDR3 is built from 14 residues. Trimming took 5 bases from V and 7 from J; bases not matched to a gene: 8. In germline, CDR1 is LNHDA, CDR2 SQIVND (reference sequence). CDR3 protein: CASSVQGAPSGYTF. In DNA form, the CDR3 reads TGTGCCAGTAGTGTACAGGGGGCACCCTCTGGCTACACCTTC.

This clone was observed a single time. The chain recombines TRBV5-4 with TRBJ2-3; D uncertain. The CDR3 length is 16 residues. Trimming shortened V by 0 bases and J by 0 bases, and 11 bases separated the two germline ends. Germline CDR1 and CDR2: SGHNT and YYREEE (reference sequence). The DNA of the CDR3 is TGTGCCAGCAGCTTGGGGCCGGGTTACAGCACAGATACGCAGTATTTT. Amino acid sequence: CASSLGPGYSTDTQYF.

The CDR3 sequence is CASSVGSNTEAFF. In DNA form, the CDR3 reads TGTGCCAGCAGCGTAGGATCGAACACTGAAGCTTTCTTT. The chain recombines TRBV9 with TRBJ1-1; D is uncertain. Germline lookup yields CDR1 SGDLS and CDR2 YYNGEE. Trimming cost V 0 bases and J 1 base, with 4 bases left between them. This CDR3 has 13 amino acids. The full variable domain, in which reference TRBV9 and TRBJ1-1 provide the parts outside the CDR3, is DSGVTQTPKHLITATGQRVTLRCSPRSGDLSVYWYQQSLDQGLQFLIQYYNGEERAKGNILERFSAQQFPDLHSELNLSSLELGDSALYFCASSVGSNTEAFFGQGTRLTVV.

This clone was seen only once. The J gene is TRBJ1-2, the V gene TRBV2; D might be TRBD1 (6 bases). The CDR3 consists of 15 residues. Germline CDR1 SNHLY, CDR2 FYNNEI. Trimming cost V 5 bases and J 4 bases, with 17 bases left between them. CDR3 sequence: CASSLDRLTTYGYTF. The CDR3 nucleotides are TGTGCCAGCAGTCTGGACAGACTAACTACCTATGGCTACACCTTC.

CDR3 in DNA: TGTGCCAGCAGCGTAGAGCCGGGGGCGGGCGGTGAGCAGTTCTTC. Residues: CASSVEPGAGGEQFF. V usage is TRBV9 and J usage is TRBJ2-1; tentatively, D is TRBD1 or TRBD2 (6 bases each). V lost 0 bases, J lost 9 bases, and 16 bases lay in between. The CDR3 length is 15 residues. Per the germline V gene, CDR1 is SGDLS and CDR2 is YYNGEE.

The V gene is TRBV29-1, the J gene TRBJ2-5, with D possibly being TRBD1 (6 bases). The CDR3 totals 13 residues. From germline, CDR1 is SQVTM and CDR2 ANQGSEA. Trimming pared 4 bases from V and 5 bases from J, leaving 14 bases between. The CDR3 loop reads CSVGWGRGETQYF. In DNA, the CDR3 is TGCAGCGTTGGTTGGGGGCGAGGGGAGACCCAGTACTTC.

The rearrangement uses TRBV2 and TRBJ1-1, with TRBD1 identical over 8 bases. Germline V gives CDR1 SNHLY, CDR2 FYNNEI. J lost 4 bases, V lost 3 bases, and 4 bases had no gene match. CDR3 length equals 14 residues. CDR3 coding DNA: TGTGCCAGCAGTGAGACAGGGGTGGGCACTGAAGCTTTCTTT. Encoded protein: CASSETGVGTEAFF. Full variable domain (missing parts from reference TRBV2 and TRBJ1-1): EPEVTQTPSHQVTQMGQEVILRCVPISNHLYFYWYRQILGQKVEFLVSFYNNEISEKSEIFDDQFSVERPDGSNFTLKIRSTKLEDSAMYFCASSETGVGTEAFFGQGTRLTVV.